Listed below are T cell receptor beta chains from one sample, sequenced in a study of cytomegalovirus exposure and HLA in healthy donors. This table comes from immunoSEQ multiplex PCR, and its TCRdb copy is limited to in-frame clones, with some not included. The sample includes about 150,000 clones, about three fifths of them seen just once. The sample taken for sequencing was PBMCs. Every receptor here comes from a woman in her thirties in good health and CMV-seropositive. Both conserved end residues are part of each CDR3. Fields, in order: V gene, D gene, clone size, J gene, CDR3 length, CDR3 DNA, CDR3 protein. D genes are given only for firm matches. Clone size appears in some rows only: once, few, many, or a class for an expanded clone.

v_call: TRBV5-1
d_call: NA
clone_size: NA
j_call: TRBJ2-7
cdr3_length: 14
cdr3_nt: TGCGCCAGCAGCGAGGACGGGGGGCCCTACGAGCAGTACTTC
cdr3_aa: CASSEDGGPYEQYF

v_call: TRBV29-1
d_call: TRBD1
clone_size: NA
j_call: TRBJ2-5
cdr3_length: 14
cdr3_nt: TGCAGCGTTGACGTAGGGGGCTTAATTTATACCCAGTACTTC
cdr3_aa: CSVDVGGLIYTQYF

v_call: TRBV29-1
d_call: TRBD1
clone_size: NA
j_call: TRBJ1-5
cdr3_length: 17
cdr3_nt: TGCAGCGTTGAAGAGGGACAGGGGATTACCATCGGACAGCCCCAGCATTTT
cdr3_aa: CSVEEGQGITIGQPQHF

v_call: TRBV5-1
d_call: TRBD2
clone_size: NA
j_call: TRBJ2-3
cdr3_length: 15
cdr3_nt: TGCGCCAGCAGCTTGGGCGGGAGTATTGTAGATACGCAGTATTTT
cdr3_aa: CASSLGGSIVDTQYF

v_call: TRBV6-1
d_call: TRBD2
clone_size: once
j_call: TRBJ2-7
cdr3_length: 13
cdr3_nt: TGTGCCAGCACCACTAGCGGACTCTACGAGCAGTACTTC
cdr3_aa: CASTTSGLYEQYF

v_call: TRBV5-8
d_call: TRBD1
clone_size: NA
j_call: TRBJ1-2
cdr3_length: 17
cdr3_nt: TGTGCCAGCAGCGATACCCCGATTTCGACAGGGCTCTATGGCTACACCTTC
cdr3_aa: CASSDTPISTGLYGYTF

v_call: TRBV7-3
d_call: NA
clone_size: few
j_call: TRBJ1-1
cdr3_length: 14
cdr3_nt: TGTGCCAGCAGCTCACAGTCCACCAACACTGAAGCTTTCTTT
cdr3_aa: CASSSQSTNTEAFF

v_call: TRBV29-1
d_call: NA
clone_size: NA
j_call: TRBJ2-3
cdr3_length: 14
cdr3_nt: TGCAGCGTTGAGCTTGGGAGGTTCACAGATACGCAGTATTTT
cdr3_aa: CSVELGRFTDTQYF

v_call: TRBV5-1
d_call: NA
clone_size: NA
j_call: TRBJ2-7
cdr3_length: 12
cdr3_nt: TGCGCCAGCAGCCCCCCAGGCTACGAGCAGTACTTC
cdr3_aa: CASSPPGYEQYF

v_call: TRBV10-1
d_call: NA
clone_size: few
j_call: TRBJ2-2
cdr3_length: 15
cdr3_nt: TGCGCCAGCACCCAATCCCCGGGAGCTGGCGGGGAGCTGTTTTTT
cdr3_aa: CASTQSPGAGGELFF

v_call: TRBV5-1
d_call: NA
clone_size: NA
j_call: TRBJ2-5
cdr3_length: 14
cdr3_nt: TGCGCCAGCAGCTCCGGTACAGGACAAGAGACCCAGTACTTC
cdr3_aa: CASSSGTGQETQYF

v_call: TRBV7-6
d_call: NA
clone_size: NA
j_call: TRBJ1-1
cdr3_length: 13
cdr3_nt: TGTGCCAGCAGCTTATTTGGGCAGCTTGAAGCTTTCTTT
cdr3_aa: CASSLFGQLEAFF

v_call: TRBV5-1
d_call: TRBD1
clone_size: NA
j_call: TRBJ1-4
cdr3_length: 15
cdr3_nt: TGCGCCAGCAGGCCTAAACAGGGGAGCGGCGAAAAACTGTTTTTT
cdr3_aa: CASRPKQGSGEKLFF

v_call: TRBV15
d_call: TRBD2
clone_size: NA
j_call: TRBJ2-3
cdr3_length: 14
cdr3_nt: TGTGCCACCGGAAGCGGGAGGGCCACAGATACGCAGTATTTT
cdr3_aa: CATGSGRATDTQYF

v_call: TRBV29-1
d_call: NA
clone_size: NA
j_call: TRBJ2-5
cdr3_length: 11
cdr3_nt: TGCAGCGTTATAAAGCTGGAGACCCAGTACTTC
cdr3_aa: CSVIKLETQYF

v_call: TRBV9
d_call: NA
clone_size: NA
j_call: TRBJ2-2
cdr3_length: 13
cdr3_nt: TGTGCCAGCAGCGTAGCATCGGCCGGGGAGCTGTTTTTT
cdr3_aa: CASSVASAGELFF

v_call: TRBV5-6
d_call: NA
clone_size: NA
j_call: TRBJ1-2
cdr3_length: 13
cdr3_nt: TGTGCCAGCAGCTCCGGGGGAAGAGGTGGCTACACCTTC
cdr3_aa: CASSSGGRGGYTF

v_call: TRBV6-1
d_call: NA
clone_size: NA
j_call: TRBJ1-5
cdr3_length: 14
cdr3_nt: TGTGCCAGCCTTCCGGGGAATAGCAATCAGCCCCAGCATTTT
cdr3_aa: CASLPGNSNQPQHF

v_call: TRBV6-5
d_call: NA
clone_size: once
j_call: TRBJ1-1
cdr3_length: 15
cdr3_nt: TGTGCCAGCAGTCCCCGAATAGTTTTGAACACTGAAGCTTTCTTT
cdr3_aa: CASSPRIVLNTEAFF

v_call: TRBV4-1
d_call: TRBD2
clone_size: NA
j_call: TRBJ2-7
cdr3_length: 15
cdr3_nt: TGCGCCAGCAGCCAAGTACTAGCGGTCTCCTACGAGCAGTACTTC
cdr3_aa: CASSQVLAVSYEQYF

v_call: TRBV6-1
d_call: NA
clone_size: once
j_call: TRBJ1-2
cdr3_length: 15
cdr3_nt: TGTGCCAACCGCCCTGTAGAGGGAGATCACTATGGCTACACCTTC
cdr3_aa: CANRPVEGDHYGYTF

v_call: TRBV27
d_call: TRBD1
clone_size: NA
j_call: TRBJ1-2
cdr3_length: 13
cdr3_nt: TGTGCCAGCAGGGGGACAGCGAAGGAGGGCTACACCTTC
cdr3_aa: CASRGTAKEGYTF

v_call: TRBV6-5
d_call: TRBD1
clone_size: NA
j_call: TRBJ1-2
cdr3_length: 14
cdr3_nt: TGTGCCAGCAGTAAAATCGACAGGGACTATGGCTACACCTTC
cdr3_aa: CASSKIDRDYGYTF

v_call: TRBV2
d_call: NA
clone_size: NA
j_call: TRBJ2-1
cdr3_length: 13
cdr3_nt: TGTGCCTCCGGGAACAGAAAGTACAATGAGCAGTTCTTC
cdr3_aa: CASGNRKYNEQFF

v_call: TRBV2
d_call: TRBD1
clone_size: NA
j_call: TRBJ2-5
cdr3_length: 12
cdr3_nt: TGTGCCAGCAGCTACAGGGGGGAGACCCAGTACTTC
cdr3_aa: CASSYRGETQYF

v_call: TRBV9
d_call: TRBD2
clone_size: NA
j_call: TRBJ2-1
cdr3_length: 19
cdr3_nt: TGTGCCAGCAGCACTAGGACTAGCGTCCAGAGGGGGTCCTACAATGAGCAGTTCTTC
cdr3_aa: CASSTRTSVQRGSYNEQFF

v_call: TRBV27
d_call: TRBD2
clone_size: NA
j_call: TRBJ2-7
cdr3_length: 16
cdr3_nt: TGTGCCAGCAGTCCAGGCCGGGGGACTACCTATTACGAGCAGTACTTC
cdr3_aa: CASSPGRGTTYYEQYF

v_call: TRBV21-1
d_call: NA
clone_size: NA
j_call: TRBJ2-1
cdr3_length: 12
cdr3_nt: TGTGCCAGCAGCAGGGGCCTGGATGAGCAGTTCTTC
cdr3_aa: CASSRGLDEQFF

v_call: TRBV27
d_call: NA
clone_size: NA
j_call: TRBJ2-2
cdr3_length: 14
cdr3_nt: TGTGCCAGCGCAGTGAGGGGGAGCACCGGGGAGCTGTTTTTT
cdr3_aa: CASAVRGSTGELFF

v_call: TRBV4-1
d_call: TRBD2
clone_size: NA
j_call: TRBJ2-5
cdr3_length: 16
cdr3_nt: TGCGCCAGCAGCCACCCGGGCGCGGGAGCGGCGGAGACCCAGTACTTC
cdr3_aa: CASSHPGAGAAETQYF

v_call: TRBV27
d_call: TRBD1
clone_size: NA
j_call: TRBJ1-2
cdr3_length: 15
cdr3_nt: TGTGCCAGCAGTTCGGGAACCGGGACAGAATCTGGCTACACCTTC
cdr3_aa: CASSSGTGTESGYTF

v_call: TRBV16
d_call: TRBD2
clone_size: NA
j_call: TRBJ2-7
cdr3_length: 15
cdr3_nt: TGTGCCAGCAGCGTAAAGACTAGCGGGGACTACGAGCAGTACTTC
cdr3_aa: CASSVKTSGDYEQYF

v_call: TRBV18
d_call: NA
clone_size: NA
j_call: TRBJ1-5
cdr3_length: 14
cdr3_nt: TGTGCCAGCTCACTTTCAGGGGACAATCAGCCCCAGCATTTT
cdr3_aa: CASSLSGDNQPQHF

v_call: TRBV5-4
d_call: NA
clone_size: NA
j_call: TRBJ2-3
cdr3_length: 16
cdr3_nt: TGTGCCAGCAGCCCCCCGGTAGTTACTAGCACAGATACGCAGTATTTT
cdr3_aa: CASSPPVVTSTDTQYF

v_call: TRBV27
d_call: TRBD2
clone_size: once
j_call: TRBJ2-1
cdr3_length: 17
cdr3_nt: TGTGCCAGCAGTTGGAATTTGGGGGTAGCGGGAGACAATGAGCAGTTCTTC
cdr3_aa: CASSWNLGVAGDNEQFF

v_call: TRBV6-4
d_call: NA
clone_size: NA
j_call: TRBJ1-2
cdr3_length: 14
cdr3_nt: TGTGCCAGCACATCGGACAGAACGGTGGGAGACTACACCTTC
cdr3_aa: CASTSDRTVGDYTF

v_call: TRBV18
d_call: TRBD2
clone_size: NA
j_call: TRBJ2-2
cdr3_length: 15
cdr3_nt: TGTGCCAGCTCACCCCAGCGGGAGGAGTCCGGGGAGCTGTTTTTT
cdr3_aa: CASSPQREESGELFF

v_call: TRBV5-1
d_call: NA
clone_size: NA
j_call: TRBJ2-7
cdr3_length: 13
cdr3_nt: TGCGCCAGCAGCTTGGGGCTCAGGGGCGAGCAGTACTTC
cdr3_aa: CASSLGLRGEQYF

v_call: TRBV7-8
d_call: TRBD1
clone_size: NA
j_call: TRBJ1-1
cdr3_length: 13
cdr3_nt: TGTGCCAGCAGCCAGCGGACAGGGTGGAGCGCTTTCTTT
cdr3_aa: CASSQRTGWSAFF

v_call: TRBV5-5
d_call: TRBD1
clone_size: few
j_call: TRBJ2-2
cdr3_length: 16
cdr3_nt: TGTGCCAGCAGCTTAGACCAGGGGGCAAGGACCGGGGAGCTGTTTTTT
cdr3_aa: CASSLDQGARTGELFF

v_call: TRBV5-6
d_call: TRBD1
clone_size: NA
j_call: TRBJ2-7
cdr3_length: 15
cdr3_nt: TGTGCCAGCAGCTCCGGGACAGGGGGCTTTATCGAGCAGTACTTC
cdr3_aa: CASSSGTGGFIEQYF

v_call: TRBV14
d_call: NA
clone_size: NA
j_call: TRBJ2-6
cdr3_length: 16
cdr3_nt: TGTGCCAGCAGCCCTCGCGGGGTAGCTGGGGCCAACGTCCTGACTTTC
cdr3_aa: CASSPRGVAGANVLTF

v_call: TRBV20-1
d_call: NA
clone_size: NA
j_call: TRBJ2-7
cdr3_length: 11
cdr3_nt: TGCAGTGCTAGCGATCGGACTGAGCAGTACTTC
cdr3_aa: CSASDRTEQYF

v_call: TRBV7-7
d_call: NA
clone_size: few
j_call: TRBJ2-1
cdr3_length: 15
cdr3_nt: TGTGCCAGCAGCCCGGGAGCCAACGCCTACAATGAGCAGTTCTTC
cdr3_aa: CASSPGANAYNEQFF

v_call: TRBV7-2
d_call: TRBD1
clone_size: few
j_call: TRBJ1-1
cdr3_length: 15
cdr3_nt: TGTGCCAGCAGCTCCACGGGGACAGCCAACACTGAAGCTTTCTTT
cdr3_aa: CASSSTGTANTEAFF

v_call: TRBV2
d_call: NA
clone_size: NA
j_call: TRBJ2-1
cdr3_length: 12
cdr3_nt: TGTGCCAGCCCGGTGGGGGGCAATGAGCAGTTCTTC
cdr3_aa: CASPVGGNEQFF